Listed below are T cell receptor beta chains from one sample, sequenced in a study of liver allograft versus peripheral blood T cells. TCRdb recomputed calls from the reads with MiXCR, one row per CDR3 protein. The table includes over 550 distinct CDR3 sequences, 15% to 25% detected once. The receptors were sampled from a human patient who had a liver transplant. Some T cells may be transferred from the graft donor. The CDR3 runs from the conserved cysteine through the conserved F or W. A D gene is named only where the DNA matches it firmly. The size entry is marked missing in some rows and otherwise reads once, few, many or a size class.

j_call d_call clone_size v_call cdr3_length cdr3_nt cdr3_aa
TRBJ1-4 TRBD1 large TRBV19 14 TGTGCCAGTACCCCGACAGGGGGCGGCGAAAAACTGTTTTTT CASTPTGGGEKLFF
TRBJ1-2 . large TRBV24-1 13 TGTGCCACCAGTGACCGTTCTAACTATGGCTACACCTTC CATSDRSNYGYTF
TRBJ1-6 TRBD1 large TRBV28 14 TGTGCCAGCAGTTTCTGGGACAGGGGTTCACCCCTCCACTTT CASSFWDRGSPLHF
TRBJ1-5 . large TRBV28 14 TGTGCCAGCAACCGCCGACAGAATAATCAGCCCCAGCATTTT CASNRRQNNQPQHF
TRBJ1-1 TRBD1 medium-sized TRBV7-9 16 TGTGCCAGCAGCCCTTGGACAGGGTCTGGAGACACTGAAGCTTTCTTT CASSPWTGSGDTEAFF
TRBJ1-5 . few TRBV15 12 TGTGCCACCAGCAGAGATAGGCAGCCCCAGCATTTT CATSRDRQPQHF
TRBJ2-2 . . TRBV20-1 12 TGCAGTCAGGAAGACAGTTCCGGGGAGCTGTTTTTT CSQEDSSGELFF
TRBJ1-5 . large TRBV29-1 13 TGCAGCGCCCGTAGGGACTTCAATCAGCCCCAGCATTTT CSARRDFNQPQHF
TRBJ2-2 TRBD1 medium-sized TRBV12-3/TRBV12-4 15 TGTGCCAGCAGACGGACAGGGGACGACACCGGGGAGCTGTTTTTT CASRRTGDDTGELFF
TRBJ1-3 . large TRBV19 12 TGTGCCAGTGGGTCCTCTGGAAACACCATATATTTT CASGSSGNTIYF
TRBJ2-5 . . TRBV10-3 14 TGTGCCATCAGAGGGACCGGGTCTTACGAGACCCAGTACTTC CAIRGTGSYETQYF
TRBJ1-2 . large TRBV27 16 TGTGCCAGCAGTTTTCATCATGGTACGCAGGGCAACGGCTACACCTTC CASSFHHGTQGNGYTF
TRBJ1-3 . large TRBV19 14 TGTGCCAGTATAAAGAGATCTTCTGGAAACACCATATATTTT CASIKRSSGNTIYF
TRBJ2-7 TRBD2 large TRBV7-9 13 TGTGCCAGCAGCTTTCACGGGGGGGACGAGCAGTACTTC CASSFHGGDEQYF
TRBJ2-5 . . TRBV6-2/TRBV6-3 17 TGTGCCAGCAGTTACTCGGTGGGGGGGGCAAGCCAAGAGACCCAGTACTTC CASSYSVGGASQETQYF
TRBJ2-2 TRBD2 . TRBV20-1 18 TGCAGTGCTAGAGGAGGGGGTAGCGGGGGGGCGAACACCGGGGAGCTGTTTTTT CSARGGGSGGANTGELFF
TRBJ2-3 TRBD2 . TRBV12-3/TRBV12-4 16 TGTGCCAGCAGTTTAGGGACTAGCGGTAGCACAGATACGCAGTATTTT CASSLGTSGSTDTQYF
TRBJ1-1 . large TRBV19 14 TGTGCCAGTAGACCCCGGCCCATGAACACTGAAGCTTTCTTT CASRPRPMNTEAFF
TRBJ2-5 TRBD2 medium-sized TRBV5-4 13 TGTGCCAGCAGCAGGGACTATCAAGAGACCCAGTACTTC CASSRDYQETQYF
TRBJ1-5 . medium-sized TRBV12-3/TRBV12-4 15 TGTGCCAGCAGCCCTGACGGACAGAGCAATCAGCCCCAGCATTTT CASSPDGQSNQPQHF
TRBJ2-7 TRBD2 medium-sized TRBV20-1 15 TGCAGTGCTAGAGATGTTCTAGCGGGAGGGCGCGAGCAGTACTTC CSARDVLAGGREQYF
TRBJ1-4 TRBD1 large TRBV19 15 TGTGCCAGTAGTATCCTGGGACAGGGTGGCGAAAAACTGTTTTTT CASSILGQGGEKLFF